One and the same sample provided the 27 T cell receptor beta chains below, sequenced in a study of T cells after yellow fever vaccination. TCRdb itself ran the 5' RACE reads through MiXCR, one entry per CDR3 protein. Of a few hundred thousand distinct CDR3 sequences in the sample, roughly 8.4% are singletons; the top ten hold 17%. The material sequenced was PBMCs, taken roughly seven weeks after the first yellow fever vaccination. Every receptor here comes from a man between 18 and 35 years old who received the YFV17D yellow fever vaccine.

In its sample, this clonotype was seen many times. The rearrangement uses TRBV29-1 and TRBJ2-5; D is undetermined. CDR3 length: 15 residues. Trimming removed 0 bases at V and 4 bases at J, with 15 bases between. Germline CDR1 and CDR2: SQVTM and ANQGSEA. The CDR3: CSVEDRAAEGETQYF. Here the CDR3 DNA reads TGCAGCGTTGAAGATCGGGCAGCCGAAGGAGAGACCCAGTACTTC. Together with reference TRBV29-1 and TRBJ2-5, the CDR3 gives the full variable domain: SAVISQKPSRDICQRGTSLTIQCQVDSQVTMMFWYRQQPGQSLTLIATANQGSEATYESGFVIDKFPISRPNLTFSTLTVSNMSPEDSSIYLCSVEDRAAEGETQYFGPGTRLLVL.

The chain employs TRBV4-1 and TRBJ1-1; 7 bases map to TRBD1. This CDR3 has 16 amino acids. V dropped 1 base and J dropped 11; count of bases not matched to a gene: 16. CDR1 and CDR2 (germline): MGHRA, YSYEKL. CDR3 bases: TGCGCCAGCAGCCAAGGTCGAGACAGGGCTGGAGCACTGGCTTTCTTT. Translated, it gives CASSQGRDRAGALAFF.

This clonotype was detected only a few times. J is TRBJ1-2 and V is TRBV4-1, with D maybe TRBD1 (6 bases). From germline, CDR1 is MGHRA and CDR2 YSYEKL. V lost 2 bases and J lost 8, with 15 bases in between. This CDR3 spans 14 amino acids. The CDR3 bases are TGCGCCAGCAGCCAATTCACAGGGCCCGGGGGCTACACCTTC. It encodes CASSQFTGPGGYTF.

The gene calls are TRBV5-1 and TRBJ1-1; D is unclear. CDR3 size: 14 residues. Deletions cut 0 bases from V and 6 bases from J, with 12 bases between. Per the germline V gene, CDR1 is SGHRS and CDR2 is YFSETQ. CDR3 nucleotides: TGCGCCAGCAGCTTGGCCCGGGAGGTCGCTGAAGCTTTCTTT. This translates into CASSLAREVAEAFF.

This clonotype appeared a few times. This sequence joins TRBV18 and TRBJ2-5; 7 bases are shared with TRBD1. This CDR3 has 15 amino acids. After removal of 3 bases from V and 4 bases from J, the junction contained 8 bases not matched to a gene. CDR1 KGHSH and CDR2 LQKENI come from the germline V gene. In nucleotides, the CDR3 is TGTGCCAGCTCACCGCCAGGGGGTGACGCAGAGACCCAGTACTTC. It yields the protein CASSPPGGDAETQYF. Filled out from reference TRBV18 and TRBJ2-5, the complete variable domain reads NAGVMQNPRHLVRRRGQEARLRCSPMKGHSHVYWYRQLPEEGLKFMVYLQKENIIDESGMPKERFSAEFPKEGPSILRIQQVVRGDSAAYFCASSPPGGDAETQYFGPGTRLLVL.

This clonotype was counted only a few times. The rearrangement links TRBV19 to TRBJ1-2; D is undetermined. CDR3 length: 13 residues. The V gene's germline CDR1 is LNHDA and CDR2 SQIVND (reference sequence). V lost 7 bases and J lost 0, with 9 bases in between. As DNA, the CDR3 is TGTGCCAGTAATGCAGGCCCTAACTATGGCTACACCTTC. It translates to CASNAGPNYGYTF.

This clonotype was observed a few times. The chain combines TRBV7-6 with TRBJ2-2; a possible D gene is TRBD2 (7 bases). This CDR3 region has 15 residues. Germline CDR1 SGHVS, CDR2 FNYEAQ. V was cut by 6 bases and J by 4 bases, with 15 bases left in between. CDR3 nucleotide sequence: TGTGCCAGCAGTCAGACTAGCAGGGGCACCGGGGAGCTGTTTTTT. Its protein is CASSQTSRGTGELFF. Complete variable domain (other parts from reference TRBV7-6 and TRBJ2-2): GAGVSQSPRYKVTKRGQDVALRCDPISGHVSLYWYRQALGQGPEFLTYFNYEAQQDKSGLPNDRFSAERPEGSISTLTIQRTEQRDSAMYRCASSQTSRGTGELFFGEGSRLTVL.

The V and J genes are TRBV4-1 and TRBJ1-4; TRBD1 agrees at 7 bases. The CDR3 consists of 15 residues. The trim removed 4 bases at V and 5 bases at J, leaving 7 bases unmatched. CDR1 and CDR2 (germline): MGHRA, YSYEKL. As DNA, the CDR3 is TGCGCCAGCAGCCTCCATCAGGGGGTAAATGAAAAACTGTTTTTT. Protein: CASSLHQGVNEKLFF.

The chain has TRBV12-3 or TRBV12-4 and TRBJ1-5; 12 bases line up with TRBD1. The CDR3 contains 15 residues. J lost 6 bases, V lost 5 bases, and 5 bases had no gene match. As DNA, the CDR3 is TGTGCCAGCAGTCGGGACAGGGGGCTTAGTCAGCCCCAGCATTTT. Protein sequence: CASSRDRGLSQPQHF.

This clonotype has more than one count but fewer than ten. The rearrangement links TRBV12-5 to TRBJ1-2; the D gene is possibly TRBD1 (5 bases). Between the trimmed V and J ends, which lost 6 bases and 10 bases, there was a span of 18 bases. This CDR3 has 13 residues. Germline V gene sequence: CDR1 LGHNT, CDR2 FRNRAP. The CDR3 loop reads CASGPGSPGAYTF. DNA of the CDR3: TGTGCTAGTGGCCCTGGGTCTCCTGGGGCCTACACCTTC.

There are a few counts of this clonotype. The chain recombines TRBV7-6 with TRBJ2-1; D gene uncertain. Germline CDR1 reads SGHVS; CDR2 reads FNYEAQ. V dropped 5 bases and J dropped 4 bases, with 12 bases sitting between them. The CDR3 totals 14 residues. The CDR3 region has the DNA TGTGCCAGCAGCCCCGCAGAGACGTACAATGAGCAGTTCTTC. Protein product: CASSPAETYNEQFF.

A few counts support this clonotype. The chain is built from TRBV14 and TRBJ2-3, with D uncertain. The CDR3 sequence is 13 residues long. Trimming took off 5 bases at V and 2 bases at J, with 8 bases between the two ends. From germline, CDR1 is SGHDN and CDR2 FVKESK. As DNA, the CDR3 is TGTGCCAGCAGCTTCCTAGACACAGATACGCAGTATTTT. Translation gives CASSFLDTDTQYF.

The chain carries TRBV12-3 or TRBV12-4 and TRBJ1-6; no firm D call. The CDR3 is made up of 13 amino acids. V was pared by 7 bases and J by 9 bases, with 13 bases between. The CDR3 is CASMFSLGSPLHF. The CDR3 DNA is TGTGCCAGCATGTTTAGTTTGGGTTCACCCCTCCACTTT.

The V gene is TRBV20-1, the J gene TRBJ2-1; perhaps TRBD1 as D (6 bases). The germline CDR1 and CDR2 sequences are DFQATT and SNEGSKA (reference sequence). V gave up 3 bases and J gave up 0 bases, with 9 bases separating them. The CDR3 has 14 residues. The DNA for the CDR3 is TGCAGTGCTAGGGGGGCAGGCTCCTACAATGAGCAGTTCTTC. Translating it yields CSARGAGSYNEQFF.

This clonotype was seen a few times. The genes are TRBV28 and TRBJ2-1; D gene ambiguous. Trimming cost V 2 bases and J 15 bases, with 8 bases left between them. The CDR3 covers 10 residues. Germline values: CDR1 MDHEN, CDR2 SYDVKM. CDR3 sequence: CASSLDIPFF. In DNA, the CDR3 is TGTGCCAGCAGTTTAGACATACCGTTCTTC.

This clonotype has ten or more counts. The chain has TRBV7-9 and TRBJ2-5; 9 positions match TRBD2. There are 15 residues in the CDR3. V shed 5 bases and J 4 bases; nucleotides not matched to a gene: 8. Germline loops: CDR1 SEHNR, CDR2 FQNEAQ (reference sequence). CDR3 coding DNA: TGTGCCAGCAGCCGGCGCCTAGCGGGGATAGAGACCCAGTACTTC. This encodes CASSRRLAGIETQYF.

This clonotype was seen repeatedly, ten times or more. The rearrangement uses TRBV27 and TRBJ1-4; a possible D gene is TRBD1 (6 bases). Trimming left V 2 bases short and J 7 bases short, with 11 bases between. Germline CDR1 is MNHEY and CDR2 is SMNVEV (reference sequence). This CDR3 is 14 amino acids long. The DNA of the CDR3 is TGTGCCAGCAGTTTAGACGGGACACTTGAAAAACTGTTTTTT. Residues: CASSLDGTLEKLFF.

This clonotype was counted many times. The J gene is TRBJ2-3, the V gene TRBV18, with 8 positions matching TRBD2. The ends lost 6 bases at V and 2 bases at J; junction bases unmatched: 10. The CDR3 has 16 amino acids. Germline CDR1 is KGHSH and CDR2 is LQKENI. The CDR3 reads CASSPTSATTTDTQYF. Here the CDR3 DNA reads TGTGCCAGCTCGCCGACTAGCGCCACCACCACAGATACGCAGTATTTT.

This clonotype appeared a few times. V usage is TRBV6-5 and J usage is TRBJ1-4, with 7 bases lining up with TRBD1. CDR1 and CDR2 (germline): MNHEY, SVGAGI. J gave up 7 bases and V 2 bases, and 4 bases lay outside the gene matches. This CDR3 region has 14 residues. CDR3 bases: TGTGCCAGCAGTTACGGAGGGGGCATTGAAAAACTGTTTTTT. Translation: CASSYGGGIEKLFF.

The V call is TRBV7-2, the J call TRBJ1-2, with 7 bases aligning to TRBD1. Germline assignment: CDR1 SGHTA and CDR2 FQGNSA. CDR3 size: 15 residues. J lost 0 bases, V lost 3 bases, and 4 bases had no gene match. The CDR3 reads CASSFRQGSNYGYTF. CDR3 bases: TGTGCCAGCAGCTTTCGACAGGGTTCTAACTATGGCTACACCTTC.

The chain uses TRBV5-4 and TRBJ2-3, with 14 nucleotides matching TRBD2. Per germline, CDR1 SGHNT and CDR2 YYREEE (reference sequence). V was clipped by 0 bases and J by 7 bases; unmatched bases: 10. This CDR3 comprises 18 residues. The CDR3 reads CASSLGGLAGGAQNTQYF. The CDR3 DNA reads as TGTGCCAGCAGCTTGGGCGGACTAGCGGGGGGCGCACAAAATACGCAGTATTTT.

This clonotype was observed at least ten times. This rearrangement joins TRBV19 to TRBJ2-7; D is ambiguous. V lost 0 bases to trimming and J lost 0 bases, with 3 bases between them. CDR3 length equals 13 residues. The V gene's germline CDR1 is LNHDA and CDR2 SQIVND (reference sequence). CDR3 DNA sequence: TGTGCCAGTAGTATAGAGGCCTCCTACGAGCAGTACTTC. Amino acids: CASSIEASYEQYF.

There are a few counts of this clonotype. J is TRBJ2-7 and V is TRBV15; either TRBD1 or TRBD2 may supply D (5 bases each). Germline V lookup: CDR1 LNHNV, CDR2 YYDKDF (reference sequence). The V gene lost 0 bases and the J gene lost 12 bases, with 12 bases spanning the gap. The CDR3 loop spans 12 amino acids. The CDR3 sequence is CATSRDNGDRYV. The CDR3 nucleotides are TGTGCCACCAGCAGAGACAACGGGGACCGGTACGTC.

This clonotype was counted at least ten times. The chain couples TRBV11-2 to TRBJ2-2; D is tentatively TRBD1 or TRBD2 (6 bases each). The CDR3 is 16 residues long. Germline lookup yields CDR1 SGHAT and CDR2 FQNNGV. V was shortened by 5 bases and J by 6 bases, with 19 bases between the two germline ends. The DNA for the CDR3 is TGTGCCAGCAGCATAGTTCGCGGCCGGGGGCCCGGGGAGCTGTTTTTT. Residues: CASSIVRGRGPGELFF.

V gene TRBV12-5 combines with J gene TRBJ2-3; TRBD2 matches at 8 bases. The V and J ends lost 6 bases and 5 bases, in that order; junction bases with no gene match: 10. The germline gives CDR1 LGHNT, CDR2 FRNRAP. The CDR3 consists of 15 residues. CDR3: CASGSRGGFRDTQYF. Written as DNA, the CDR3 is TGTGCTAGTGGCTCCCGGGGGGGCTTTAGAGATACGCAGTATTTT.

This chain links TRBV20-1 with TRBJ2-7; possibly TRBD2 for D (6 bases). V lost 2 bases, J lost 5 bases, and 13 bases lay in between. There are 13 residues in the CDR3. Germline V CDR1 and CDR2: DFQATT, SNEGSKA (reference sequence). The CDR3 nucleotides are TGCAGTGCTAGAAGTGGAGCGGGTGACGAGCAGTACGTC. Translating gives CSARSGAGDEQYV.

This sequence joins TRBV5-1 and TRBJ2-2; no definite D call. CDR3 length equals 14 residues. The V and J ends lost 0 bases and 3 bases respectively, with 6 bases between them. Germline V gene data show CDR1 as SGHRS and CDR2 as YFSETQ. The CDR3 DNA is TGCGCCAGCAGCTTGGTCTTAGACACCGGGGAGCTGTTTTTT. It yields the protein CASSLVLDTGELFF.